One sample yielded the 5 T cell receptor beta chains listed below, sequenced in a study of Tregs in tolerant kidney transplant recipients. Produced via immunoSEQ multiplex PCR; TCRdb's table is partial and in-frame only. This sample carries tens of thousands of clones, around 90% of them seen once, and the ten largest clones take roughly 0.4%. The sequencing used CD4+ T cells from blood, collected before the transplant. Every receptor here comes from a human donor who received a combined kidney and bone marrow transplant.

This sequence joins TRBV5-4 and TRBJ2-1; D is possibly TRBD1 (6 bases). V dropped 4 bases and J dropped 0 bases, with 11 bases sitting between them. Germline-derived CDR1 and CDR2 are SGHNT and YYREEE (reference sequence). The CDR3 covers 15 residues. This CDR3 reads CASSRDKTSYNEQFF. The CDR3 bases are TGTGCCAGCAGCCGGGACAAGACCTCCTACAATGAGCAGTTCTTC. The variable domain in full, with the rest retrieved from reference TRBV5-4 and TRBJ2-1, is ETGVTQSPTHLIKTRGQQVTLRCSSQSGHNTVSWYQQALGQGPQFIFQYYREEENGRGNFPPRFSGLQFPNYSSELNVNALELDDSALYLCASSRDKTSYNEQFFGPGTRLTVL.

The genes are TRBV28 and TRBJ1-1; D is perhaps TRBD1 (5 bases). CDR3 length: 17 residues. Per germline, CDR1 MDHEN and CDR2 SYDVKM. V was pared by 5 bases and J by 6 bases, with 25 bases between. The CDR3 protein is CASSLHAGWEVGSEAFF. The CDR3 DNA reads TGTGCCAGCAGTCTACACGCAGGGTGGGAAGTGGGCTCTGAAGCTTTCTTT.

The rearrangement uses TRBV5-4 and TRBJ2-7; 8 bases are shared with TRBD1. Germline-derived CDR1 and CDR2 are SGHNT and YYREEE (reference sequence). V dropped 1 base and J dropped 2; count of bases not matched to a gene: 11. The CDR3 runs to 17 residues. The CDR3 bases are TGTGCCAGCAGCTTGCAAAATGTCTGGGACAGGACCTACGAGCAGTACTTC. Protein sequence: CASSLQNVWDRTYEQYF.

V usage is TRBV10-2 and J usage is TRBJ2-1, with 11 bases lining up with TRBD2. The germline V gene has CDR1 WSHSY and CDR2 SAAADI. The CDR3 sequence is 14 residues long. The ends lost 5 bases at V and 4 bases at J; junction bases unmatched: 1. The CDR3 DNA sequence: TGCGCCAGCAGTATAGCGGGAGGGTACAATGAGCAGTTCTTC. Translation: CASSIAGGYNEQFF.

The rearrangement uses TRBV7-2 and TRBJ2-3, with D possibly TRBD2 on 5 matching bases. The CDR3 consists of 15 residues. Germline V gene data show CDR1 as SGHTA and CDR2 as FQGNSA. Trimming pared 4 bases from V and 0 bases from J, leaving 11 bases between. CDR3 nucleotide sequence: TGTGCCAGCAGCTCCGGGGAGTCTAGCACAGATACGCAGTATTTT. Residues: CASSSGESSTDTQYF. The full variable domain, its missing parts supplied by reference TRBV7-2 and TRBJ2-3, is GAGVSQSPSNKVTEKGKDVELRCDPISGHTALYWYRQSLGQGLEFLIYFQGNSAPDKSGLPSDRFSAERTGGSVSTLTIQRTQQEDSAVYLCASSSGESSTDTQYFGPGTRLTVL.